The present TCR beta chain was sequenced within a study of cytomegalovirus exposure and HLA in healthy donors. This CDR3 has 13 amino acids. Germline CDR1 and CDR2: MNHEY and SVGAGI. V was clipped by 6 bases and J by 6 bases, with 11 bases between them. Generated by immunoSEQ multiplex PCR, the TCRdb table keeps only in-frame clones and is missing some. This table has some 140,000 clones, 86% appearing once. This clone was detected only a few times. The sample taken for sequencing was PBMCs. The rearrangement uses TRBV6-5 and TRBJ1-4; D unresolved. This receptor was taken from a human donor in good health. CDR3 coding DNA: TGTGCCAGCAGGAGAGGGTATTATGAAAAACTGTTTTTT. Its protein product is CASRRGYYEKLFF.